A single sample gave rise to the 29 T cell receptor beta chains below, sequenced in a study of blood T cells in healthy people across ages. It was with a sample-barcoded 5' primer and a J-beta primer mix that a second PCR of about 6 to 11 cycles was run. MiXCR, run by TCRdb on the 5' RACE reads, gives a single entry per CDR3 protein. This sample has nearly 800,000 distinct CDR3 sequences, with 45% to 70% found just once. Specimen: blood. The receptor source for this set is a man between 40 and 49 years old in good health.

The chain couples TRBV29-1 to TRBJ2-5; 9 bases match TRBD1. The J call may be in error: the DNA end matches TRBJ2-1 better. CDR1 and CDR2 (germline): SQVTM, ANQGSEA. This CDR3 contains 13 residues. The CDR3 loop is CSVSGQGMETQFF. The CDR3 DNA reads as TGCAGCGTCTCTGGACAGGGGATGGAGACCCAGTTCTTC.

The V call is TRBV15, the J call TRBJ2-7; 13 bases are shared with TRBD2. Germline values: CDR1 LNHNV, CDR2 YYDKDF (reference sequence). The CDR3 spans 17 residues. J gave up 3 bases and V 1 base, and 6 bases lay outside the gene matches. The CDR3 nucleotides read TGTGCCACCAGCAGAGCAACCGGGACTAGCGGGGTCTACGAGCAGTACTTC. It codes for CATSRATGTSGVYEQYF.

The rearrangement uses TRBV7-2 and TRBJ1-1, with 12 bases that match TRBD1. The germline gives CDR1 SGHTA, CDR2 FQGNSA. V dropped 1 base and J dropped 9; count of bases not matched to a gene: 12. The CDR3 sequence is 17 residues long. This CDR3 reads CASSLGTGQGAGTKAFF. As DNA, the CDR3 is TGTGCCAGCAGCTTAGGAACGGGACAGGGGGCGGGTACTAAAGCTTTCTTT.

V is TRBV29-1 and J is TRBJ2-1; D not resolved. Trimming pared 1 base from V and 0 bases from J, leaving 10 bases between. The germline V gene has CDR1 SQVTM and CDR2 ANQGSEA. The length of the CDR3 is 15 residues. CDR3 region: CSVEGLHSSYNEQFF. Written as DNA, the CDR3 is TGCAGCGTTGAAGGACTCCACAGCTCCTACAATGAGCAGTTCTTC.

The chain couples TRBV10-2 to TRBJ1-2; 10 nucleotides line up with TRBD1. J was trimmed by 5 bases and V by 3 bases; bases with no gene match: 12. Germline V gene data show CDR1 as WSHSY and CDR2 as SAAADI. The CDR3 spans 17 residues. The CDR3, as DNA: TGCGCCAGCAGTGAATGGGGGCCGGGACAGGGGTTTTATGGCTACACCTTC. Residues: CASSEWGPGQGFYGYTF.

In its sample, this clonotype was seen a few times. The V and J genes are TRBV5-1 and TRBJ1-6; D not resolved. Looked up from germline, CDR1 is SGHRS and CDR2 is YFSETQ. With 1 base removed from V and 14 bases from J, the gap between germline ends came to 13 bases. The CDR3 runs 13 residues. CDR3 in DNA: TGCGCCAGCAGCTTGAACGACGAGGGCACCCTCCACTTT. Protein sequence: CASSLNDEGTLHF. Variable domain in full (rest from reference TRBV5-1 and TRBJ1-6): KAGVTQTPRYLIKTRGQQVTLSCSPISGHRSVSWYQQTPGQGLQFLFEYFSETQRNKGNFPGRFSGRQFSNSRSEMNVSTLELGDSALYLCASSLNDEGTLHFGNGTRLTVT.

V gene TRBV12-3 or TRBV12-4 combines with J gene TRBJ1-1, with D maybe TRBD1 (6 bases). The germline V and J ends were trimmed by 1 base and 0 bases, with 9 bases remaining between them. The CDR3 covers 15 residues. The CDR3 region has the DNA TGTGCCAGCAGTTTAGTGGACAGCTTGAACACTGAAGCTTTCTTT. It codes for CASSLVDSLNTEAFF.

The chain carries TRBV7-9 and TRBJ2-3; 9 nucleotides match TRBD1. The germline V gene has CDR1 SEHNR and CDR2 FQNEAQ (reference sequence). The CDR3 contains 16 residues. Germline trimming cut 5 bases from V and 6 bases from J; bases unmatched to any gene: 12. CDR3 region: CASSPSGQGWRDTQYF. The CDR3 DNA is TGTGCCAGCAGCCCTTCGGGACAGGGATGGAGGGATACGCAGTATTTT.

The rearrangement links TRBV7-6 to TRBJ2-7; weak D call: TRBD1 (7 bases). V lost 5 bases, J lost 2 bases, and 22 bases lay in between. The CDR3 spans 17 residues. Looked up from germline, CDR1 is SGHVS and CDR2 is FNYEAQ. This CDR3 reads CASSAGRTGRQTYEQYF. CDR3 bases: TGTGCCAGCAGCGCGGGACGGACAGGCCGCCAGACCTACGAGCAGTACTTC.

This clonotype showed up just a few times. The V call is TRBV7-2, the J call TRBJ2-7; the D gene is possibly TRBD1 (7 bases). This CDR3 has 14 residues. The ends were cut back, 5 bases at V and 4 bases at J, with 15 bases in the middle. Germline-derived CDR1 and CDR2 are SGHTA and FQGNSA. The DNA for the CDR3 is TGTGCCAGCAGCCCTTCCCCAGGGGGGTACGAGCAGTACTTC. Protein: CASSPSPGGYEQYF.

There are a few counts of this clonotype. The J gene is TRBJ1-2, the V gene TRBV12-3 or TRBV12-4; no clear D. With 4 bases removed from V and 3 bases from J, the gap between germline ends came to 18 bases. The CDR3 totals 16 residues. The CDR3 reads CASSSTHSRGDYGYTF. The CDR3 region has the DNA TGTGCCAGCAGTTCCACTCACAGCAGAGGAGACTATGGCTACACCTTC.

The V gene is TRBV20-1, the J gene TRBJ2-5; 8 bases line up with TRBD2. Losses at the gene ends were 4 bases for V and 0 bases for J; bases not matched to a gene: 7. Germline CDR1 DFQATT, CDR2 SNEGSKA (reference sequence). The length of the CDR3 is 15 residues. CDR3 in DNA: TGCAGTGCTATACCACCGGGGGGGTACCAAGAGACCCAGTACTTC. Translated, it gives CSAIPPGGYQETQYF.

The chain couples TRBV7-9 to TRBJ1-3, with TRBD1 identical over 9 bases. Germline assignment: CDR1 SEHNR and CDR2 FQNEAQ (reference sequence). The V segment lost 5 bases and the J segment 2 bases; nucleotides outside the gene matches: 10. This CDR3 has 17 amino acids. The CDR3 sequence is CASSHLGRDRAGNTIYF. DNA for the CDR3: TGTGCCAGCAGCCATCTGGGCCGGGACAGGGCTGGAAACACCATATATTTT.

There are a few counts of this clonotype. The chain carries TRBV24-1 and TRBJ2-5; D remains ambiguous. Germline-derived CDR1 and CDR2 are KGHDR and SFDVKD. CDR3 length: 15 residues. V was pared by 3 bases and J by 3 bases, with 13 bases between. The CDR3 region has the DNA TGTGCCACCAGTGATAGAAAAGTAGCCGAAGAGACCCAGTACTTC. Translated, it gives CATSDRKVAEETQYF.

This clonotype has a single count. At one end the junction does not follow the germline gene, possibly because of a read error. V gene TRBV3-1 combines with J gene TRBJ2-5, with 11 bases that match TRBD2. CDR1 is LGHDT and CDR2 is YNNKEL in the germline V gene (reference sequence). The CDR3 is 15 amino acids. The CDR3 protein is CSSSQERGLAGQLYF. The CDR3 DNA reads TGTTCCAGCAGCCAAGAAAGAGGACTAGCGGGCCAGCTGTACTTC.

Only a few counts were recorded for this clonotype. The chain combines TRBV27 with TRBJ2-7, with 10 bases that match TRBD2. The CDR3 is 14 residues long. The V and J ends lost 5 bases and 6 bases, in that order; junction bases with no gene match: 7. The germline CDR1 and CDR2 sequences are MNHEY and SMNVEV (reference sequence). The CDR3 is CASSTQGLAPEQYF. In DNA, the CDR3 is TGTGCCAGCAGTACCCAGGGACTAGCGCCCGAGCAGTACTTC.

The V gene is TRBV20-1, the J gene TRBJ1-2; D is undetermined. The CDR3 has 13 residues. With 6 bases removed from V and 8 bases from J, the gap between germline ends came to 19 bases. In germline, CDR1 is DFQATT, CDR2 SNEGSKA (reference sequence). The CDR3 loop reads CSASVVASEGYTF. The CDR3 DNA follows: TGCAGTGCCTCGGTTGTGGCTTCTGAGGGCTACACCTTC.

The chain is built from TRBV6-1 and TRBJ2-4, with D tentatively TRBD1 (6 bases). The CDR3 contains 18 residues. V was clipped by 6 bases and J by 8 bases, with 29 bases between them. Germline-derived CDR1 and CDR2 are MNHNS and SASEGT. The CDR3 DNA reads as TGTGCCAGCAGCGACCGGGCAGGGGTACTGGAGACCCAGTACATTCAGTACTTC. This sequence encodes CASSDRAGVLETQYIQYF.

This clonotype was detected only a few times. This rearrangement joins TRBV15 to TRBJ2-7, with a tentative D call TRBD2 (6 bases). Looked up from germline, CDR1 is LNHNV and CDR2 is YYDKDF (reference sequence). V was trimmed by 0 bases and J by 5 bases, leaving 14 bases between them. The CDR3 loop spans 15 amino acids. Here the CDR3 reads CATSRDLGGTHEQYF. CDR3 DNA sequence: TGTGCCACCAGCAGAGATTTGGGGGGTACCCACGAGCAGTACTTC.

This chain uses TRBV20-1 with TRBJ1-6; D perhaps matches TRBD1 (5 bases). The length of the CDR3 is 14 residues. Deletions cut 1 base from V and 8 bases from J, with 12 bases between. CDR1 is DFQATT and CDR2 is SNEGSKA in the germline V gene (reference sequence). The CDR3 is CSARVGGSDSPLHF. The CDR3 DNA reads TGCAGTGCTAGAGTGGGGGGGTCTGATTCACCCCTCCACTTT.

This clonotype was counted once. A read error is possible here, since a much larger clone lies one base away. The chain has TRBV11-1 and TRBJ2-1; tentatively, D is TRBD2 (7 bases). The CDR3 runs 14 residues. The germline CDR1 and CDR2 sequences are SGHAT and FQDESV (reference sequence). This CDR3 reads CASSSSGGRVERFF. The CDR3 DNA is TGTGCCAGCAGCTCCTCCGGGGGGCGGGTGGAGCGGTTCTTC.

This clonotype was picked up a small number of times. The chain has TRBV20-1 and TRBJ2-3, with 10 bases lining up with TRBD1. The CDR3 spans 14 residues. Per the germline V gene, CDR1 is DFQATT and CDR2 is SNEGSKA (reference sequence). Trimming cost V 6 bases and J 4 bases; bases outside gene matches: 7. CDR3 nucleotide sequence: TGCAGTGCCCTTGACAGGGGGCTTGCAGATACGCAGTATTTT. Residues: CSALDRGLADTQYF.

This sequence joins TRBV5-1 and TRBJ2-7; D remains unclear. V gave up 4 bases and J gave up 7 bases, with 12 bases separating them. The germline V gene encodes CDR1 SGHRS and CDR2 YFSETQ. The CDR3 has 12 amino acids. In nucleotides, the CDR3 is TGCGCCAGCAGCCACGGAACCAATGAGCAGTACTTC. This codes for CASSHGTNEQYF.

The chain employs TRBV25-1 and TRBJ2-3; D not certain. The germline gives CDR1 MGHDK, CDR2 SYGVNS. Trimming pared 3 bases from V and 6 bases from J, leaving 13 bases between. The CDR3 covers 14 residues. The CDR3 nucleotides are TGTGCCAGCAGTGACCCCCGATCCGACGATACGCAGTATTTT. It encodes CASSDPRSDDTQYF.

V is TRBV12-3 or TRBV12-4 and J is TRBJ2-1; perhaps TRBD2 as D (5 bases). The better agreement between TRBJ2-7 and the DNA end casts doubt on the J call. The CDR3 consists of 17 residues. CDR3 loop: CASSPYLDGGPYNEQYF. DNA of the CDR3: TGTGCCAGCAGTCCCTACCTGGACGGCGGGCCCTACAATGAGCAGTACTTC.

The chain joins TRBV7-2 to TRBJ2-1; 10 positions agree with TRBD2. V trimming: 2 bases; J trimming: 10 bases; junction bases outside the gene matches: 8. CDR1 is SGHTA, CDR2 FQGNSA, per germline. The CDR3 runs to 15 residues. CDR3 region: CASSLSSGRANEQFF. The CDR3 bases are TGTGCCAGCAGCTTATCCAGCGGGAGGGCCAACGAGCAGTTCTTC.

As to this clonotype: The germline gene is not matched at one end of the junction; a read error may be the cause. J is TRBJ1-2 and V is TRBV28; 9 bases match TRBD1. Germline assignment: CDR1 MDHEN and CDR2 SYDVKM. The CDR3 runs 14 residues. CDR3 sequence reads: CAGSRTGADYGYTF. Here the CDR3 DNA reads TGTGCCGGCAGTCGGACAGGGGCGGACTATGGCTACACCTTC.

This chain connects TRBV6-2 or TRBV6-3 to TRBJ2-5; unclear D gene. The J call is doubtful: the DNA matches TRBJ2-7 better. Germline values: CDR1 MNHEY, CDR2 SVGEGT. The CDR3 is 12 amino acids. The CDR3 sequence: CASKYPSYEQYF. CDR3 coding DNA: TGTGCCAGCAAGTACCCCTCCTACGAGCAGTACTTC.

This clonotype was seen a handful of times. The chain recombines TRBV7-9 with TRBJ2-7, with unresolved D. V lost 2 bases, J lost 3 bases, and 11 bases lay in between. Germline V lookup: CDR1 SEHNR, CDR2 FQNEAQ (reference sequence). The CDR3 is 14 amino acids. CDR3 in amino acids: CASSLSASVYEQYF. CDR3 bases: TGTGCCAGCAGCTTAAGTGCTTCTGTCTACGAGCAGTACTTC.